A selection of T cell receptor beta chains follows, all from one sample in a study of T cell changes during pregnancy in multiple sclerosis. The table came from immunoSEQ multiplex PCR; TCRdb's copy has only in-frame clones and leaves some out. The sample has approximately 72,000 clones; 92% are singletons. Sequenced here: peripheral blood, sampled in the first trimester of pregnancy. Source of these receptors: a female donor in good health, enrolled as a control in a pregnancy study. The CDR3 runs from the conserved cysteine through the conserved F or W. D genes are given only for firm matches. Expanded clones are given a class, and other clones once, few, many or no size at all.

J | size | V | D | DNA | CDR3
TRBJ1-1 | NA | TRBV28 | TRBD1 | TGTGCCAGCAGTTTATCGGCAGGGGGTCTATTGGAAGCTTTCTTT | CASSLSAGGLLEAFF
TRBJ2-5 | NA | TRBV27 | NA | TGTGCCAGCAGTTCCTCCGCAAACACGGAGACCCAGTACTTC | CASSSSANTETQYF
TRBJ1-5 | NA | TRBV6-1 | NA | TGTGCCAGCACTACAGAGTATAGCAATCAGCCCCAGCATTTT | CASTTEYSNQPQHF
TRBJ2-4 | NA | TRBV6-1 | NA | TGTGCCAGCACCACCGGGACAAGCAAAAACATTCAGTACTTC | CASTTGTSKNIQYF
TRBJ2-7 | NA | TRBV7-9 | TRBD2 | TGTGCCAGCAGCAGGGCCCGGGAGGGCTACGAGCAGTACTTC | CASSRAREGYEQYF
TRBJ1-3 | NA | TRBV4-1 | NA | TGCGCCAGCAGCCAAGAGGGGATTAGCGACACCATATATTTT | CASSQEGISDTIYF
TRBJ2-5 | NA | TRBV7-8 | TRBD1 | TGTGCCAGCAGCTTAGGGACAGGGGTGGGAGAGACCCAGTACTTC | CASSLGTGVGETQYF
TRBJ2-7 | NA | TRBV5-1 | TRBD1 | TGCGCCAGCAGCCCGGACAGGGTCGAGCAGTACTTC | CASSPDRVEQYF
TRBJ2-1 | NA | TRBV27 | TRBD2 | TGTGCCAGCAGTAGATTAATTGGGACTAGCGGGAATTATATAGATTACAATGAGCAGTTCTTC | CASSRLIGTSGNYIDYNEQFF
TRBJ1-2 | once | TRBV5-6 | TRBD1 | TGTGCCAGCAGCTTGGTGACAGGGGCGCTCTATGGCTACACCTTC | CASSLVTGALYGYTF
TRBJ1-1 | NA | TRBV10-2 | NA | TGCGCCAGCAGTGAGTCTCCCAGCGTGTACACTGAAGCTTTCTTT | CASSESPSVYTEAFF
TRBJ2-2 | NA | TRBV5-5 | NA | TGTGCCAGCAGCCTCCTCGGGGGGAACACCGGGGAGCTGTTTTTT | CASSLLGGNTGELFF
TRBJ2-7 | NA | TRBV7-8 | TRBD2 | TGTGCCAGCAGCTTATATTTCGCGGGGGGGACCTCCTACGAGCAGTACTTC | CASSLYFAGGTSYEQYF
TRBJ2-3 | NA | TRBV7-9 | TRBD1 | TGTGCCAGCAGCATGTCCGGGACAGGGACAGATACGCAGTATTTT | CASSMSGTGTDTQYF
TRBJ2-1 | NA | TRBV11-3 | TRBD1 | TGTGCCAGCAGCTTAACAGGGGGATGGAATGAGCAGTTCTTC | CASSLTGGWNEQFF
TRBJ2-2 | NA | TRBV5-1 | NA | TGCGCCAGCAGCTTGGACAGAAGTTCCACCGGGGAGCTGTTTTTT | CASSLDRSSTGELFF
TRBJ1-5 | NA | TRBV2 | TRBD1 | TGTGCCAGCAGTGTTGAGGGGGCGGGTCAGCCCCAGCATTTT | CASSVEGAGQPQHF
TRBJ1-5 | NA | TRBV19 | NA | TGTGCCAGTAGTCCGGCGGGGTCGGCCTTCCGCCATCAGCCCCAGCATTTT | CASSPAGSAFRHQPQHF
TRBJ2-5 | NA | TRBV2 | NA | TGTGCCAGCCTACGTTCCCCCGACAGGCCGCAAGAGACCCAGTACTTC | CASLRSPDRPQETQYF
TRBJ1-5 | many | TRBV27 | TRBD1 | TGTGCCAGCAGTTTGGCCGGGACAGGGGGCGTTACTCAGCCCCAGCATTTT | CASSLAGTGGVTQPQHF
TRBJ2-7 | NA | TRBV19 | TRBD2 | TGTGCCAGTAGTACGGGGGGATTCGGCGAGCAGTACTTC | CASSTGGFGEQYF
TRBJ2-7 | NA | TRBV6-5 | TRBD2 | TGTGCCAGCAGTTACTCGAGGACTAGCGCGACCTACGAGCAGTACTTC | CASSYSRTSATYEQYF
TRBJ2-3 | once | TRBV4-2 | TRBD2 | TGTGCCAGCAGCCAAGGAACGGGAGGAGACACAGATACGCAGTATTTT | CASSQGTGGDTDTQYF
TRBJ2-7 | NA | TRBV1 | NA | TGCACCAGCAGCCAAGAGATTCCTAGCTCCTACGAGCAGTACTTC | CTSSQEIPSSYEQYF
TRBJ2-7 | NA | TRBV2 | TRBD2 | TGTGCCAGCAGTTGGACTAGCGGGATCTACGAGCAGTACTTC | CASSWTSGIYEQYF
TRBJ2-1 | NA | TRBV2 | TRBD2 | TGTGCCAGCAGCACTCCCCTAGCGGGATCTACAAATGAGCAGTTCTTC | CASSTPLAGSTNEQFF
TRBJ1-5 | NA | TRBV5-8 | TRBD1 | TGTGCCAGCAGCTCTCGGACAGGGGTTAATCAGCCCCAGCATTTT | CASSSRTGVNQPQHF
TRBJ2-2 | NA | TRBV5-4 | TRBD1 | TGTGCCAGCAGCCAAATAGGACAGGCCTCTACCGGGGAGCTGTTTTTT | CASSQIGQASTGELFF
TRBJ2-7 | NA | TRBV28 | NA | TGTGCCAGCAGTCCACAATACGAGCAGTACTTC | CASSPQYEQYF
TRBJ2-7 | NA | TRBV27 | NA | TGTGCCAGCAGCTTCAGCTCCTACGAGCAGTACTTC | CASSFSSYEQYF
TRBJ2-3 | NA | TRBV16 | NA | TGTGCCAGCAGCCAGAGGGATAATACGCAGTATTTT | CASSQRDNTQYF
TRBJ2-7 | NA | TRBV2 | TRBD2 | TGTGCCAGCAGTGGGAGGGGAACTAGCGGGAGTTCTTACGAGCAGTACTTC | CASSGRGTSGSSYEQYF
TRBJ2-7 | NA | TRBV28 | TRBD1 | TGTGCCAGCAGTTTACAGGGGGACTCCTACGAGCAGTACTTC | CASSLQGDSYEQYF
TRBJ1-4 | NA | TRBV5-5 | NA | TGTGCCAGCAGCCTCCCCGTTCCGGGGTTAGGAGAAAAACTGTTTTTT | CASSLPVPGLGEKLFF
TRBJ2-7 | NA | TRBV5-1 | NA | TGCGCCAGCAGCACGACAGTGGGGTACGAGCAGTACTTC | CASSTTVGYEQYF
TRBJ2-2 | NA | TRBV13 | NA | TGTGCCAGCAGCGCCCAGAAAAACACCGGGGAGCTGTTTTTT | CASSAQKNTGELFF
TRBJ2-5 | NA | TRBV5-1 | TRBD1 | TGCGCCAGCAGCCTCACAGGGGATCGAGAGACCCAGTACTTC | CASSLTGDRETQYF
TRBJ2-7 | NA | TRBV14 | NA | TGTGCCAGCAGCCACGGGCGGGGTAGCTCCTACGAGCAGTACTTC | CASSHGRGSSYEQYF
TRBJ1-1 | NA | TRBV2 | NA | TGTGCCAGCAGTGAGGGGGGGAACACTGAAGCTTTCTTT | CASSEGGNTEAFF
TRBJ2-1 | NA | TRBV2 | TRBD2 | TGTGCCAGCATCGGGACTAGCGGGAGACAACGGTCCTACAATGAGCAGTTCTTC | CASIGTSGRQRSYNEQFF
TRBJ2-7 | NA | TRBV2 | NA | TGTGCCTCCAGCATACCTAGCTCCTACGAGCAGTACTTC | CASSIPSSYEQYF
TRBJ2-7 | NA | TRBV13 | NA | TGTGCCAGCAGCTTAGGGGTGCAGGCCTACGAGCAGTACTTC | CASSLGVQAYEQYF
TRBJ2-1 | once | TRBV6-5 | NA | TGTGCCAGCACCTCCGGGAACTTCTACAATGAGCAGTTCTTC | CASTSGNFYNEQFF
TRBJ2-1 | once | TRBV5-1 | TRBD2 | TGCGCCAGCAGCTTGGAGGGACTAGCGGGAAACGAGCAGTTCTTC | CASSLEGLAGNEQFF
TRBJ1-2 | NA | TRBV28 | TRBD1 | TGTGCCAGCACATTGACAGGGGGCAGGTATGGCTACACCTTC | CASTLTGGRYGYTF
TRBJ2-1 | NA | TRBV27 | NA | TGTGCCAGCAGAGACAGAGCAGCCCATAACGGTGAGCAGTTCTTC | CASRDRAAHNGEQFF
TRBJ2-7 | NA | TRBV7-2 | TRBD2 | TGTGCCAGCTCGGGGGGATTTGACGAGCAGTACTTC | CASSGGFDEQYF
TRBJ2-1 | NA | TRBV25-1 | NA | TGTGCCAGCAGTGCCCTCAGTAGCGGTTTACACAATGAGCAGTTCTTC | CASSALSSGLHNEQFF
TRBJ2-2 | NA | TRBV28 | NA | TGTGCCAGCAGTTTAGACGACAGCTTCCTTAACACCGGGGAGCTGTTTTTT | CASSLDDSFLNTGELFF
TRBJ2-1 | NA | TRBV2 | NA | TGTGCCAGCAGTGTGGGCTCCTCGGGGGAGCAGTTCTTC | CASSVGSSGEQFF
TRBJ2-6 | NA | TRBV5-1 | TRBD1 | TGCGCCAGCAGCAGCACAAGACAGGGGGACGTCCTGACTTTC | CASSSTRQGDVLTF
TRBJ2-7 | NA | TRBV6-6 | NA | TGTGCCAGCCGAGGGTCGGGAGAGCAGTACTTC | CASRGSGEQYF
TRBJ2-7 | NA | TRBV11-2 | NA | TGTGCCAGCAGCTTAGTTGAGCGGGAGCAGTACTTC | CASSLVEREQYF
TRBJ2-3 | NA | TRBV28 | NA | TGTGCCAGTTCGGAGACAGATACGCAGTATTTT | CASSETDTQYF
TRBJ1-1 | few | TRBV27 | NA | TGTGCCAGCAGTCCCAGGGGACTGAACACTGAAGCTTTCTTT | CASSPRGLNTEAFF
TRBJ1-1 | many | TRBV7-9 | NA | TGTGCCAGCAGCTTATGGCCTGGGGCCGACACTGAAGCTTTCTTT | CASSLWPGADTEAFF
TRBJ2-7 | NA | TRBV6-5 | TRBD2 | TGTGCCAGCAGAAATAGCGGGAGCCGGTCCTACGAGCAGTACTTC | CASRNSGSRSYEQYF
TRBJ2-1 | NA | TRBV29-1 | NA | TGCAGCGTTGAAAAAGGAGTTAGTAATGAGCAGTTCTTC | CSVEKGVSNEQFF
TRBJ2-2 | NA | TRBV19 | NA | TGTGCCAGTGGGGGAGGTTGGGGCACCGGGGAGCTGTTTTTT | CASGGGWGTGELFF